This is a list of T cell receptor beta chains from one sample in a study of blood T cell repertoires in COVID-19. Clones were sequenced by immunoSEQ multiplex PCR, and TCRdb holds only the in-frame ones, with some missing. This table has roughly 64,000 clones, roughly four fifths appearing once. Sequenced material: peripheral blood. All receptors derive from a human donor in a cohort sampled during active COVID-19. Both conserved end residues are part of each CDR3. The D gene is left open where the match is weak. Rows may omit the clone size; those that give it use once, few, many or a size class.

clone_size d_call j_call v_call cdr3_nt cdr3_aa
NA NA TRBJ1-1 TRBV19 TGTGCCAGTAGAGCCACAGGGATGAACACTGAAGCTTTCTTT CASRATGMNTEAFF
NA TRBD1 TRBJ1-2 TRBV28 TGTGCCAGCAGCCTCACAGGGGGCACGATGTATTATGGCTACACCTTC CASSLTGGTMYYGYTF
NA NA TRBJ2-7 TRBV19 TGTGCCAGTAGTCCCGTCGGGTACCTACGGGAGCAGTACTTC CASSPVGYLREQYF
NA TRBD1 TRBJ1-2 TRBV24-1 TGTGCCACCAGTGATTTTCACGACAGGGAGGACTATGGCTACACCTTC CATSDFHDREDYGYTF
NA TRBD1 TRBJ1-2 TRBV6-2/TRBV6-3 TGTGCCAGCAGCCAAGAGGACAGGGGGCGGAAGGGCTACACCTTC CASSQEDRGRKGYTF
NA NA TRBJ1-3 TRBV19 TGTGCCAGTAGTATCCGGGGGTCCGGAAACACCATATATTTT CASSIRGSGNTIYF
NA TRBD1 TRBJ2-2 TRBV23-1 TGCGCCAGCAGTCACCCGACAGGGAAGGGTTATACCGGGGAGCTGTTTTTT CASSHPTGKGYTGELFF
NA NA TRBJ1-4 TRBV27 TGTGCCAGCACCCTGTGGGGGGGTGGCGGCGAAAAACTGTTTTTT CASTLWGGGGEKLFF
NA NA TRBJ2-3 TRBV6-1 TGTGCCAGCAGTGAGGCGACAGGGAGGTTCACAGATACGCAGTATTTT CASSEATGRFTDTQYF
NA NA TRBJ2-6 TRBV5-6 TGTGCCAGCAGCACCTGGGGGGCTGGGGCCAACGTCCTGACTTTC CASSTWGAGANVLTF
NA TRBD1 TRBJ1-4 TRBV5-1 TGCGCCAGCAGCTCGGGACAGTTTTCAACTAATGAAAAACTGTTTTTT CASSSGQFSTNEKLFF
NA NA TRBJ2-4 TRBV6-2/TRBV6-3 TGTGCCAGCAGTTACCCCACTGCGTCGGGAACAGCCAAAAACATTCAGTACTTC CASSYPTASGTAKNIQYF
many TRBD1 TRBJ2-1 TRBV4-1 TGCGCCAGCAGCCAAAGGACAGGGGGCAGCGAGCAGTTCTTC CASSQRTGGSEQFF
NA NA TRBJ1-1 TRBV6-6 TGTGCCAGCAGTCTTCGGAGATCCGGGGATACAGACACTGAAGCTTTCTTT CASSLRRSGDTDTEAFF
once NA TRBJ1-5 TRBV30 TGTGCCTGGGCCTCAGGGTCTTCGAGCAATCAGCCCCAGCATTTT CAWASGSSSNQPQHF
once TRBD1 TRBJ1-1 TRBV6-7 TGTGCCAGCACCCGGGACAGGGGATTCACTGAAGCTTTCTTT CASTRDRGFTEAFF
NA NA TRBJ2-3 TRBV9 TGTGCCAGCAGCGTGGGGGGGGCCTTGCCAGATACGCAGTATTTT CASSVGGALPDTQYF
NA NA TRBJ1-2 TRBV30 TGTGCCTGGGTAACATTCTCGGGCTACACCTTC CAWVTFSGYTF